Below are 21 T cell receptor beta chains sequenced from a single sample in a study of patients with pleural tuberculosis. TCRdb redid the calling of the reads with MiXCR, one entry per CDR3 protein. Of around 49,000 distinct CDR3 sequences detected, about 7.9% appear once; the ten largest clones hold roughly 17%. These receptors all come from a human donor with pleural tuberculosis.

This clonotype has a count of ten or more. V gene TRBV6-1 combines with J gene TRBJ2-1, with 7 bases that match TRBD1. With V trimmed by 5 bases and J by 6 bases, 4 bases remained unmatched. Germline CDR1 and CDR2: MNHNS and SASEGT. CDR3 size: 13 residues. The CDR3 bases are TGTGCCAGCAGTCTCAGGGGGTTCAATGAGCAGTTCTTC. Translated: CASSLRGFNEQFF.

This clonotype was seen many times. The chain employs TRBV24-1 and TRBJ2-1; D could derive from TRBD1 or TRBD2 (5 bases each). The length of the CDR3 is 16 residues. Germline V gene data show CDR1 as KGHDR and CDR2 as SFDVKD. Deletions cut 5 bases from V and 4 bases from J, with 17 bases between. The DNA for the CDR3 is TGTGCCACCAGTGGCAGCACCCAAGAGGGGTACAATGAGCAGTTCTTC. It specifies CATSGSTQEGYNEQFF.

This clonotype was observed many times. The J gene is TRBJ2-1, the V gene TRBV13; 9 nucleotides agree with TRBD2. This CDR3 is 17 amino acids long. From germline, CDR1 is PRHDT and CDR2 FYEKMQ (reference sequence). V trimming: 5 bases; J trimming: 0 bases; junction bases outside the gene matches: 8. CDR3 sequence: CASSPRGGRASYNEQFF. Written as DNA, the CDR3 is TGTGCCAGCAGCCCTCGGGGCGGGAGGGCCTCCTACAATGAGCAGTTCTTC.

This chain joins TRBV29-1 and TRBJ2-3; D gene ambiguous. Germline-derived CDR1 and CDR2 are SQVTM and ANQGSEA. The V end was cut by 4 bases, the J end by 4 bases, with 12 bases between. The CDR3 consists of 13 residues. For the CDR3, the DNA is TGCAGCGTTGTTACTCGCACGGCAGATACGCAGTATTTT. Translation: CSVVTRTADTQYF.

The CDR3 DNA reads as TGTGCCAGCAGTCTACAGACTAGCGGTCGTTACGAGCAGTACTTC. It codes for CASSLQTSGRYEQYF. This chain connects TRBV28 to TRBJ2-7; 9 bases match TRBD2. CDR3 length: 15 residues. The V segment lost 5 bases and the J segment 4 bases; nucleotides outside the gene matches: 9. The V gene's germline CDR1 is MDHEN and CDR2 SYDVKM. The variable domain in full, with the rest retrieved from reference TRBV28 and TRBJ2-7, is DVKVTQSSRYLVKRTGEKVFLECVQDMDHENMFWYRQDPGLGLRLIYFSYDVKMKEKGDIPEGYSVSREKKERFSLILESASTNQTSMYLCASSLQTSGRYEQYFGPGTRLTVT.

At least ten counts were recorded for this clonotype. J is TRBJ1-5 and V is TRBV20-1; D call uncertain. This CDR3 is built from 15 residues. Germline assignment: CDR1 DFQATT and CDR2 SNEGSKA (reference sequence). The V and J ends lost 1 base and 0 bases respectively, with 10 bases between them. CDR3: CSARARRSSNQPQHF. The CDR3 coding sequence is TGCAGTGCTAGAGCCCGCAGAAGTAGCAATCAGCCCCAGCATTTT.

Many counts were recorded for this clonotype. The chain joins TRBV27 to TRBJ2-2; D remains unclear. The CDR3 runs 13 residues. The germline CDR1 and CDR2 sequences are MNHEY and SMNVEV (reference sequence). The V gene lost 2 bases and the J gene lost 6 bases, with 7 bases spanning the gap. CDR3 amino acids: CASSLKHSGELFF. The CDR3 region has the DNA TGTGCCAGCAGTTTAAAGCACTCCGGGGAGCTGTTTTTT.

This clonotype came up many times. CDR3: CASSLVREGLKTQYF. For the CDR3, the DNA is TGTGCCAGCAGCTTAGTACGGGAGGGCCTCAAGACCCAGTACTTC. V usage is TRBV13 and J usage is TRBJ2-5, with 8 bases aligning to TRBD2. From germline, CDR1 is PRHDT and CDR2 FYEKMQ (reference sequence). The CDR3 is 15 residues long. The ends lost 1 base at V and 6 bases at J; junction bases unmatched: 7.

The chain carries TRBV27 and TRBJ2-1; 7 bases match TRBD2. CDR3 length equals 17 residues. V gave up 3 bases and J gave up 5 bases; unmatched junction bases: 13. Germline lookup yields CDR1 MNHEY and CDR2 SMNVEV (reference sequence). CDR3 bases: TGTGCCAGCAGTTTTTCCGTACTAGCGCGGCGAAACAATGAGCAGTTCTTC. Amino acid sequence: CASSFSVLARRNNEQFF.

This clonotype came up many times. V gene TRBV20-1 combines with J gene TRBJ1-5, with D perhaps matching TRBD1 (6 bases). Trimming took 4 bases from V and 0 from J, leaving 13 bases between them. Germline-derived CDR1 and CDR2 are DFQATT and SNEGSKA (reference sequence). CDR3 length: 15 amino acids. The CDR3 region is CSATGQTYSNQPQHF. The DNA for the CDR3 is TGCAGTGCTACCGGACAGACTTATAGCAATCAGCCCCAGCATTTT.

In this sample, this clonotype turned up many times. The chain combines TRBV20-1 with TRBJ2-7; D call uncertain. Germline loops: CDR1 DFQATT, CDR2 SNEGSKA (reference sequence). The CDR3 extends over 13 amino acids. The V and J ends lost 3 bases and 4 bases respectively, with 13 bases between them. The CDR3 region is CSASPDGFYEQYF. The CDR3 region has the DNA TGCAGTGCTAGTCCGGACGGTTTTTACGAGCAGTACTTC.

This clonotype was seen repeatedly, ten times or more. For the CDR3, the DNA is TGCAGTGCTAGGGACCCTACTTCCACAGATACGCAGTATTTT. This encodes CSARDPTSTDTQYF. The chain couples TRBV20-1 to TRBJ2-3; D is uncertain. The V end was cut by 3 bases, the J end by 2 bases, with 12 bases between. The germline V gene encodes CDR1 DFQATT and CDR2 SNEGSKA (reference sequence). The CDR3 covers 14 residues.

To note about this clonotype: This clone may be a read error of a much larger clone one base away. This chain uses TRBV13 with TRBJ2-5; TRBD1 matches 9 bases. CDR3 length: 15 residues. Germline values: CDR1 PRHDT, CDR2 FYEKMQ (reference sequence). The CDR3 DNA is TGTGCCGGCAGCTCGTTGGACAGGGGAAAAGAGACCCAGTACTTC. Protein sequence: CAGSSLDRGKETQYF.

In this sample, this clonotype turned up many times. V gene TRBV6-2 or TRBV6-3 combines with J gene TRBJ2-7; perhaps TRBD1 as D (5 bases). V dropped 0 bases and J dropped 4 bases, with 10 bases sitting between them. The CDR3 spans 14 residues. Germline assignment: CDR1 MNHEY and CDR2 SVGEGT. The chain's CDR3 is CASSYSRQGYEQYF. The CDR3 DNA reads as TGTGCCAGCAGTTACTCGAGGCAGGGTTACGAGCAGTACTTC.

V is TRBV9 and J is TRBJ1-5; no reliable D call. In germline, CDR1 is SGDLS, CDR2 YYNGEE. Trimming removed 0 bases from V and 1 base from J, with 8 bases in between. This CDR3 contains 15 residues. The CDR3, as DNA: TGTGCCAGCAGCGTAGGGTCGGGGAGCAATCAGCCCCAGCATTTT. It specifies CASSVGSGSNQPQHF.

Many counts were recorded for this clonotype. V gene TRBV4-1 combines with J gene TRBJ1-5; D unresolved. The ends were cut back, 1 base at V and 6 bases at J, with 13 bases in the middle. The CDR3 is 15 residues long. Per germline, CDR1 MGHRA and CDR2 YSYEKL. CDR3 in DNA: TGCGCCAGCAGCCAAGGAGAGTGGTTCAGTCAGCCCCAGCATTTT. It encodes CASSQGEWFSQPQHF.

For this clonotype: A junction end diverges from the germline sequence, so it may reflect a read error. The V call is TRBV19, the J call TRBJ1-2; weak D call: TRBD1 (5 bases). In germline, CDR1 is LNHDA, CDR2 SQIVND (reference sequence). CDR3 size: 15 residues. The CDR3 region is CASSSPGGYRYGYAF. The CDR3 DNA follows: TGTGCCAGTAGCTCCCCCGGGGGATATCGCTATGGCTACGCCTTC.

This clonotype was counted at least ten times. The chain employs TRBV10-3 and TRBJ2-7; D unclear. This CDR3 spans 12 amino acids. V gave up 11 bases and J gave up 9 bases, with 20 bases separating them. Germline CDR1 reads ENHRY; CDR2 reads SYGVKD. The chain's CDR3 is CASNDRNSRQYV. CDR3 DNA sequence: TGTGCCTCCAATGACCGGAACAGTCGGCAGTACGTC.

This chain connects TRBV29-1 to TRBJ2-7; perhaps D is TRBD1 or TRBD2 (5 bases each). The CDR3 contains 12 residues. Germline CDR1 and CDR2: SQVTM and ANQGSEA. The V end was cut by 6 bases, the J end by 7 bases, with 16 bases between. CDR3 protein: CSVTGPYLEQYF. The CDR3 DNA reads TGCAGCGTGACGGGACCATACCTGGAGCAGTACTTC.

For this clonotype: Given a much more abundant clone one base away, this may be a read error. CDR3 region: CASERDTQYF. DNA of the CDR3: TGTGCCAGCGAGAGGGATACGCAGTATTTT. The chain combines TRBV19 with TRBJ2-3; no clear D. CDR1 and CDR2 (germline): LNHDA, SQIVND (reference sequence). There are 10 residues in the CDR3. V dropped 9 bases and J dropped 6 bases, with 7 bases sitting between them.

This clonotype was seen repeatedly, ten times or more. V is TRBV11-2 and J is TRBJ2-7, with 8 bases fitting TRBD2. The V and J ends lost 5 bases and 2 bases, in that order; junction bases with no gene match: 8. The CDR3 length is 15 residues. Germline CDR1 reads SGHAT; CDR2 reads FQNNGV. The DNA of the CDR3 is TGTGCCAGCAGCGATGGACTAGCAAACACCTACGAGCAGTACGTC. It encodes CASSDGLANTYEQYV.